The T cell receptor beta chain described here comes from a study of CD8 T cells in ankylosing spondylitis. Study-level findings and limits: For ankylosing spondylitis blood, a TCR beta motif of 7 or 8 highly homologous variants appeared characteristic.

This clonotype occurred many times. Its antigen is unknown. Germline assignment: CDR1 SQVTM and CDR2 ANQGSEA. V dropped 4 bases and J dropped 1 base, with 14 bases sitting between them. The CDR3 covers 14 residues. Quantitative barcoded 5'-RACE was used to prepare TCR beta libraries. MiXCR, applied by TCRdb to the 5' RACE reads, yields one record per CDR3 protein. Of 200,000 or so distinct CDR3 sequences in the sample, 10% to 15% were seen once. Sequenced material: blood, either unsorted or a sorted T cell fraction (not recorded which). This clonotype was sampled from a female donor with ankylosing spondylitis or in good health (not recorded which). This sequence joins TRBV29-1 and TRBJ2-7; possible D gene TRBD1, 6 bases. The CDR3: CSVAGTKRSYEQYF. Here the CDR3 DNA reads TGCAGCGTTGCCGGGACAAAGCGTTCCTACGAGCAGTACTTC.